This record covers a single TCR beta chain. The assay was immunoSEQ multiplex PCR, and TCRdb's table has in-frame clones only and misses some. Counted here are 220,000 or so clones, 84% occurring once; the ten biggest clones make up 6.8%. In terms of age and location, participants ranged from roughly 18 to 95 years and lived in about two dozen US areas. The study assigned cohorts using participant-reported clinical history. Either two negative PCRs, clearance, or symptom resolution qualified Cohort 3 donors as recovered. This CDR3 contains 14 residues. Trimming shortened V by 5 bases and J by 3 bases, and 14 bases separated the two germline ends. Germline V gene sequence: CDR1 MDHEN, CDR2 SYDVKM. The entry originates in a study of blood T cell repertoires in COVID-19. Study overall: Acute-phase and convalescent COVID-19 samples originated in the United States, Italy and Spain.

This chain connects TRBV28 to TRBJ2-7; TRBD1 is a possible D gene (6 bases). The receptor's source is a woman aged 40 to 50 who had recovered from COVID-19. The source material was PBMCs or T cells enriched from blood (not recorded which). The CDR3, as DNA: TGTGCCAGCAGTCCAACGGACAGTTACTACGAGCAGTACTTC. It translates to CASSPTDSYYEQYF.